This is a list of T cell receptor beta chains from one sample in a study of OX40 agonist ivuxolimab in advanced cancers. The table came from immunoSEQ multiplex PCR; TCRdb's copy has only in-frame clones and leaves some out. Of about 61,000 clones in the sample, 89% were seen once. The sample in question was CD4+ or CD8+ T cells sorted from blood, obtained in a trial of the OX40 agonist ivuxolimab. The source is an adult with an advanced solid tumor such as melanoma, head and neck, liver or kidney cancer. CDR3s include the opening cysteine and the closing phenylalanine or tryptophan. Where a row states a size, it is once, few, many or the class of an expanded clone; other rows omit it.

TRBV19,.,TRBJ1-2,CASSIDLPPVGGLGYTF
TRBV5-6,.,TRBJ2-7,CASSVVSQGLFSRQYF
TRBV7-9,.,TRBJ2-1,CASSQVRGGRGNEQFF
TRBV28,.,TRBJ2-7,CASSLGYEQYF
TRBV27,once,TRBJ1-5,CASSLQGQNNQPQHF
TRBV7-3,.,TRBJ2-1,CASSHDGGGDEQFF
TRBV7-2,.,TRBJ2-7,CASSLGSYEQYF
TRBV4-3,.,TRBJ2-2,CASSRTPGGELFF
TRBV4-3,.,TRBJ2-1,CASSQGGGAYNEQFF
TRBV4-3,.,TRBJ2-1,CASSQDLAREGPNEQFF
TRBV10-3,.,TRBJ2-2,CAISDIGDVIGSGELFF
TRBV7-6,.,TRBJ2-3,CASSPGSGEFTDTQYF
TRBV29-1,.,TRBJ1-3,CSARQGGAGNTIYF
TRBV6-6,.,TRBJ2-7,CASSPLGADPWEQYF
TRBV4-3,.,TRBJ2-2,CASSLGQTGELFF
TRBV11-2,.,TRBJ1-3,CASSSRQGPSGNTIYF
TRBV27,.,TRBJ1-2,CASSSSTGESHYGYTF
TRBV7-9,.,TRBJ2-1,CASSYPDGKQFF
TRBV7-3,.,TRBJ2-2,CASSLIGGPGELFF
TRBV4-2,once,TRBJ1-5,CASSQEAGWSNQPQHF
TRBV9,.,TRBJ2-5,CASEPPGGQETQYF
TRBV5-6,.,TRBJ2-2,CASSPDRYTGELFF
TRBV28,.,TRBJ2-5,CASSFPSEETQYF
TRBV7-9,.,TRBJ2-7,CASSPLSGEQYF
TRBV15,.,TRBJ1-1,CATSRGAAWNAEAFF
TRBV6-5,.,TRBJ2-3,CASSSTVEATDTQYF
TRBV5-1,.,TRBJ2-1,CASSWTGNQIDAFF
TRBV30,.,TRBJ1-2,CAWSVGGGYGYTF
TRBV7-9,.,TRBJ2-5,CASSLHPRATEQETQYF
TRBV27,.,TRBJ2-1,CASSLLTQPSSNEQFF
TRBV28,.,TRBJ2-2,CASSLWDSLSTGELFF
TRBV4-1,.,TRBJ1-4,CASSQGRRINEKLFF
TRBV7-2,.,TRBJ2-3,CASSLTSGIGDTQYF
TRBV7-9,.,TRBJ2-7,CASGSDGAYEQYF
TRBV10-3,.,TRBJ2-5,CATSGTSEGETQYF
TRBV27,few,TRBJ2-1,CASSLAGNEQFF
TRBV28,.,TRBJ2-7,CASKEGQDFYEQYF
TRBV7-9,.,TRBJ2-5,CASSPTSGRAGETQYF
TRBV5-1,.,TRBJ2-1,CASSLALAGPSSYNEQFF
TRBV7-2,few,TRBJ2-1,CASSLGTSGQHNEQFF
TRBV14,.,TRBJ2-1,CASSMTGGVNEQFF
TRBV21-1,.,TRBJ2-1,CASSKEDEQFF
TRBV16,.,TRBJ2-4,CASSQSSRGYSIQYF
TRBV6-6,.,TRBJ2-5,CASREVGTQYF
TRBV27,once,TRBJ2-7,CASSFIGTGDEQYF
TRBV28,.,TRBJ2-2,CASSLLGGLAGYTGELFF
TRBV19,.,TRBJ2-1,CASSLRWGSYNEQFF
TRBV4-1,.,TRBJ1-3,CASSQDGAEGNTIYF
TRBV5-1,.,TRBJ2-3,CASSSVIAGETTDTQYF
TRBV6-1,.,TRBJ2-7,CASSEVQGGPRGQYF
TRBV6-1,.,TRBJ2-1,CASSEAANNEQFF
TRBV25-1,.,TRBJ1-4,CASSATDRVVGKLFF
TRBV5-6,.,TRBJ1-2,CASSADVGQLPYGYTF
TRBV28,.,TRBJ2-7,CASSFLSELAGGPLSYEQYF
TRBV7-3,.,TRBJ2-1,CASSSGQGAYNEQFF
TRBV4-3,.,TRBJ2-3,CASSPDQGYTQYF
TRBV4-3,.,TRBJ2-7,CASSQDLVGFDNEQYF
TRBV7-6,.,TRBJ2-7,CASSNWDTSYEQYF
TRBV2,.,TRBJ2-7,CASRPGQGAHPYEQYF
TRBV6-5,.,TRBJ2-3,CASSSFLVRAPDTQYF